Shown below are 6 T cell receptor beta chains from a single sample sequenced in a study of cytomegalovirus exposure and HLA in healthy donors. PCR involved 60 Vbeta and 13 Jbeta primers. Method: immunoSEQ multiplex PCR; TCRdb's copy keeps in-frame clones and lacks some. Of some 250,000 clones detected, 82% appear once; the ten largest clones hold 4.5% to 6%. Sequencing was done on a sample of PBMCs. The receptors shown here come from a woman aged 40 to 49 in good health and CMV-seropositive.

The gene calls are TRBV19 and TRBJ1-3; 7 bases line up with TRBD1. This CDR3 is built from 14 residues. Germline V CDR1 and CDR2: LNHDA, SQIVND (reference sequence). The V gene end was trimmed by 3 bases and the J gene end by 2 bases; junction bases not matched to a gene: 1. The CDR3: CASSIGQAGNTIYF. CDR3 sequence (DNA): TGTGCCAGTAGTATCGGACAGGCTGGAAACACCATATATTTT.

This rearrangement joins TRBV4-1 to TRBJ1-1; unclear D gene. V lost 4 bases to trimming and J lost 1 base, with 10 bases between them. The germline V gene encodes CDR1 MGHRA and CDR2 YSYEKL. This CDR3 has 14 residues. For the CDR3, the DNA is TGCGCCAGCAGCCCTTCACAGCCGAACACTGAAGCTTTCTTT. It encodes CASSPSQPNTEAFF.

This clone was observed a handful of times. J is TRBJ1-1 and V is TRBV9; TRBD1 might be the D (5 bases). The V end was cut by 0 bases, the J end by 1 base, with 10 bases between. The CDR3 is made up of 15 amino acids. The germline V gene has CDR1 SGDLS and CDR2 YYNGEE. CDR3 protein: CASSVGGGENTEAFF. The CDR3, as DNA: TGTGCCAGCAGCGTAGGGGGGGGTGAGAACACTGAAGCTTTCTTT.

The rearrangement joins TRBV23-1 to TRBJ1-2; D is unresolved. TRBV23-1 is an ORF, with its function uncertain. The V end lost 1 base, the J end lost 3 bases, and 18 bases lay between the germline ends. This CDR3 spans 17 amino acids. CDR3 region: CASSQFVLTLRDYGYTF. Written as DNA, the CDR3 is TGCGCCAGCAGTCAATTTGTCTTAACCCTGCGGGACTATGGCTACACCTTC.

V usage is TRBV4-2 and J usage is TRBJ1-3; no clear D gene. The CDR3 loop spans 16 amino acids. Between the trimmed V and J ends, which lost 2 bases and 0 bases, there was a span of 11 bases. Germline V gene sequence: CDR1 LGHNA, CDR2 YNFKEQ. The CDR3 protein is CASSQNAPGSGNTIYF. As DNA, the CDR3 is TGTGCCAGCAGCCAAAACGCTCCGGGCTCTGGAAACACCATATATTTT.

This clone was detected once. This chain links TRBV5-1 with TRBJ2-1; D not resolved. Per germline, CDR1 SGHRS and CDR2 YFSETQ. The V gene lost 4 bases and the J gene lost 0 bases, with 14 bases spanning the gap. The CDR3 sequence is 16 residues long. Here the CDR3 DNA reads TGCGCCAGCAGCCTGGATGCCAGTCGCTCCTACAATGAGCAGTTCTTC. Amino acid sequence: CASSLDASRSYNEQFF.